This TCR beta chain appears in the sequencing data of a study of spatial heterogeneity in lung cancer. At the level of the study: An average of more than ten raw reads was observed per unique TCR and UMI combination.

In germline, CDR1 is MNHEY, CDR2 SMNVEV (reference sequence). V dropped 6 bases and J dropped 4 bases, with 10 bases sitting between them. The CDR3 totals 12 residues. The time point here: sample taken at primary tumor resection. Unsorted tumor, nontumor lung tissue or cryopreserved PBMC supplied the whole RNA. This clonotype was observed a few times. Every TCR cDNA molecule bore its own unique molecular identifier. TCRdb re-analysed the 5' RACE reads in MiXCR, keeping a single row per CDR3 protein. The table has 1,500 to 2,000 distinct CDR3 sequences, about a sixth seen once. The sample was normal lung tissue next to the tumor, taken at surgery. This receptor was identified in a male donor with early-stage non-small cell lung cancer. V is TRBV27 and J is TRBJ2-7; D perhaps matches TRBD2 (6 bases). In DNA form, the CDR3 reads TGTGCCAGCAGCCCCGGGGGTTACGAGCAGTACTTC. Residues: CASSPGGYEQYF.